The source of this T cell receptor beta chain is a study of beta chain features in type 1 diabetes. Study-level results: The study found moderately but significantly shorter TCRB CDR3s in all four CD4+ subsets of Type 1 diabetes patients.

What was sequenced were expressed TCRB transcripts, since all of the isolated RNA had been reverse transcribed. Profiling relied on immunoSEQ multiplex PCR, and the TCRdb table lists in-frame clones only, not all of them. The table has 200,000 to 300,000 clones, approximately 11% seen once; the top ten hold more than 0.015%. This clone was found a few times. As yet, its antigen is unknown. Trimming took off 3 bases at V and 4 bases at J, with 6 bases between the two ends. The CDR3 is 12 residues long. Germline lookup yields CDR1 MRHNA and CDR2 SNTAGT. The specimen sequenced was naive CD4+ T cells from blood. This clonotype was obtained from a man in his thirties or forties with type 1 diabetes. The chain combines TRBV6-4 with TRBJ1-2, with D uncertain. The CDR3 is CASSEGGYGYTF. CDR3 bases: TGTGCCAGCAGTGAAGGCGGCTATGGCTACACCTTC.